The 16 T cell receptor beta chains below were found in one sample sequenced in a study of T-cell reconstitution after alpha-beta-depleted transplantation in children (dated by TCRdb to about 2016). The library was made by PCR. Reads for this sample came from an Illumina HiSeq 2500. Molecular barcoding was employed in the preparation of TCR libraries, with unique molecular identifiers being used to normalize TCRbeta repertoire quantification. The raw public data were reprocessed by TCRdb itself: fastp quality trimming at Q25, MiXCR clonotype calling, in-frame beta chains only. CDR3 protein duplicates are merged, each entry listing the most common genes and DNA. Across this sample there are some 200,000 distinct CDR3 sequences, with approximately 10% seen only once. The ten largest clones represent approximately 30% of the sample. The intended sense of this specimen's treatment or condition label: allogeneic hematopoietic cell transplantation with graft depleted of TCRalphabeta T cells and CD19 B cells.

The source material was PBMCs, sampled before TCRalphabeta/CD19-depleted stem cell transplant. The origin of the receptors is a child in the first two years of life with acute myeloid leukemia, due to receive a stem cell transplant.

This clonotype occurred many times. This chain joins TRBV11-2 and TRBJ2-3; TRBD2 matches 12 bases. This CDR3 spans 18 amino acids. J was trimmed by 0 bases and V by 4 bases; bases with no gene match: 8. The germline CDR1 and CDR2 sequences are SGHAT and FQNNGV. The CDR3 DNA reads as TGTGCCAGCAGCTCCCCGACTAGCGGGAGTATGAGCACAGATACGCAGTATTTT. Protein: CASSSPTSGSMSTDTQYF.

This clonotype came up a few times. The chain has TRBV18 and TRBJ1-1; D perhaps matches TRBD1 (6 bases). Trimming cost V 4 bases and J 5 bases, with 11 bases left between them. Germline CDR1 is KGHSH and CDR2 is LQKENI. The CDR3 is 13 amino acids. The CDR3 region is CASSLRDMTEAFF. Written as DNA, the CDR3 is TGTGCCAGCTCACTACGGGACATGACTGAAGCTTTCTTT.

This clonotype was seen many times. The chain is built from TRBV20-1 and TRBJ1-2, with TRBD1 matching over 8 bases. V lost 6 bases and J lost 4; bases outside the gene matches: 13. Germline V gene lookup returns CDR1 DFQATT and CDR2 SNEGSKA (reference sequence). The CDR3 extends over 15 amino acids. CDR3 region: CSALDGGTGTYGYTF. The CDR3 DNA reads TGCAGTGCCCTCGACGGGGGGACAGGCACCTATGGCTACACCTTC.

DNA of the CDR3: TGTGCCAGCTCACCAGGGATGTCGGAGCAGTACTTC. Its protein is CASSPGMSEQYF. The rearrangement uses TRBV18 and TRBJ2-7; D unresolved. Germline V gene data show CDR1 as KGHSH and CDR2 as LQKENI. The CDR3 loop spans 12 amino acids. The germline V and J ends were trimmed by 2 bases and 7 bases, with 9 bases remaining between them. Supplemented by reference TRBV18 and TRBJ2-7, the full variable domain reads NAGVMQNPRHLVRRRGQEARLRCSPMKGHSHVYWYRQLPEEGLKFMVYLQKENIIDESGMPKERFSAEFPKEGPSILRIQQVVRGDSAAYFCASSPGMSEQYFGPGTRLTVT.

This clonotype was observed at least ten times. V gene TRBV28 combines with J gene TRBJ2-1; D is perhaps TRBD2 (5 bases). Trimming cost V 10 bases and J 6 bases, with 19 bases left between them. CDR1 is MDHEN, CDR2 SYDVKM, per germline. CDR3 size: 14 residues. The CDR3 nucleotides read TGTGCCACGATTTTGAGGGCCCAAACCAATGAGCAGTTCTTC. Protein: CATILRAQTNEQFF.

This clonotype has at least ten counts. The V call is TRBV28, the J call TRBJ2-7; D is ambiguous. This CDR3 is 14 amino acids long. Between the trimmed V and J ends, which lost 2 bases and 4 bases, there was a span of 12 bases. Per the germline V gene, CDR1 is MDHEN and CDR2 is SYDVKM. CDR3 DNA sequence: TGTGCCAGCAGTTTAGGTGGGCAGCTTTACGAGCAGTACTTC. Translation: CASSLGGQLYEQYF.

This clonotype was picked up many times. The chain recombines TRBV19 with TRBJ1-2; D is unresolved. Germline values: CDR1 LNHDA, CDR2 SQIVND (reference sequence). The length of the CDR3 is 13 residues. V lost 0 bases and J lost 4, with 6 bases in between. CDR3: CASSIEASYGYTF. The CDR3 coding sequence is TGTGCCAGTAGTATAGAGGCCTCCTATGGCTACACCTTC.

This chain links TRBV5-8 with TRBJ2-7, with 8 bases matching TRBD2. The germline V gene has CDR1 SGHTS and CDR2 YDEGEE. V gave up 9 bases and J gave up 2 bases; unmatched junction bases: 13. The CDR3 extends over 15 amino acids. This chain's CDR3 is CAMGPKTSVAYEQYF. CDR3 DNA sequence: TGTGCCATGGGCCCAAAGACTAGCGTAGCCTACGAGCAGTACTTC. The whole variable domain, filled in from reference TRBV5-8 and TRBJ2-7, reads EAGVTQSPTHLIKTRGQQATLRCSPISGHTSVYWYQQALGLGLQFLLWYDEGEERNRGNFPPRFSGRQFPNYSSELNVNALELEDSALYLCAMGPKTSVAYEQYFGPGTRLTVT.

This clonotype came up many times. V usage is TRBV28 and J usage is TRBJ1-4; D gene ambiguous. The germline CDR1 and CDR2 sequences are MDHEN and SYDVKM. Deletions cut 8 bases from V and 5 bases from J, with 15 bases between. This CDR3 has 14 residues. The CDR3 DNA is TGTGCCAGCGGCATCTGGACTGGAAATGAAAAACTGTTTTTT. The encoded protein is CASGIWTGNEKLFF.

The chain uses TRBV2 and TRBJ2-5; 10 nucleotides match TRBD2. The CDR3 has 14 residues. Losses at the gene ends were 6 bases for V and 2 bases for J; bases not matched to a gene: 3. CDR1 and CDR2 from the germline V gene are SNHLY and FYNNEI. In DNA form, the CDR3 reads TGTGCCAGCAGCGGGACTAGCGCGCAAGAGACCCAGTACTTC. Translation: CASSGTSAQETQYF.

This clonotype was recorded at least ten times. The genes are TRBV20-1 and TRBJ1-1, with D possibly matching TRBD1 (6 bases). The CDR3 has 14 residues. CDR1 is DFQATT and CDR2 is SNEGSKA in the germline V gene (reference sequence). V lost 0 bases and J 6 bases, leaving 14 bases between the germline ends. This chain's CDR3 is CSAREPGAGPEAFF. As DNA, the CDR3 is TGCAGTGCTAGAGAACCAGGGGCCGGGCCTGAAGCTTTCTTT.

This clonotype was counted ten times or more. J is TRBJ2-1 and V is TRBV10-3; 13 bases are shared with TRBD2. Losses at the gene ends were 6 bases for V and 4 bases for J; bases not matched to a gene: 3. The germline V gene has CDR1 ENHRY and CDR2 SYGVKD. The CDR3 spans 15 residues. The CDR3 here is CAISPGLAGYNEQFF. DNA of the CDR3: TGTGCCATCAGCCCGGGACTAGCGGGATACAATGAGCAGTTCTTC.

Ten or more counts support this clonotype. J is TRBJ2-2 and V is TRBV3-1, with D unclear. The length of the CDR3 is 12 residues. The V end lost 3 bases, the J end lost 7 bases, and 6 bases lay between the germline ends. Per germline, CDR1 LGHDT and CDR2 YNNKEL (reference sequence). The CDR3 coding sequence is TGTGCCAGCAGCCATACGGTCGGGGAGCTGTTTTTT. Protein sequence: CASSHTVGELFF.

This clonotype was counted at least ten times. The chain has TRBV28 and TRBJ1-4, with a tentative D call TRBD1 (5 bases). The CDR3 sequence is 17 residues long. CDR1 is MDHEN, CDR2 SYDVKM, per germline. V lost 2 bases and J lost 2, with 15 bases in between. The CDR3 loop is CASSLTFGRETNEKLFF. In DNA form, the CDR3 reads TGTGCCAGCAGTTTAACCTTCGGCAGGGAGACTAATGAAAAACTGTTTTTT. The full variable domain, with the rest looked up from reference TRBV28 and TRBJ1-4, is DVKVTQSSRYLVKRTGEKVFLECVQDMDHENMFWYRQDPGLGLRLIYFSYDVKMKEKGDIPEGYSVSREKKERFSLILESASTNQTSMYLCASSLTFGRETNEKLFFGSGTQLSVL.

The table lists this clonotype with many counts. The CDR3 loop is CASRRGNYGYTF. CDR3 bases: TGTGCCAGCAGAAGGGGAAACTATGGCTACACCTTC. The genes are TRBV12-3 or TRBV12-4 and TRBJ1-2; tentative D call: TRBD1 (5 bases). The germline V and J ends were trimmed by 6 bases and 2 bases, with 7 bases remaining between them. This CDR3 has 12 amino acids.

This clonotype occurred many times. V and J are TRBV20-1 and TRBJ1-5; D may be TRBD1 (5 bases). Germline V gene data show CDR1 as DFQATT and CDR2 as SNEGSKA (reference sequence). V dropped 5 bases and J dropped 2 bases, with 13 bases sitting between them. This CDR3 spans 14 amino acids. Written as DNA, the CDR3 is TGCAGTGCTCGCAGGGTTACGGGCAATCAGCCCCAGCATTTT. Translating it yields CSARRVTGNQPQHF.